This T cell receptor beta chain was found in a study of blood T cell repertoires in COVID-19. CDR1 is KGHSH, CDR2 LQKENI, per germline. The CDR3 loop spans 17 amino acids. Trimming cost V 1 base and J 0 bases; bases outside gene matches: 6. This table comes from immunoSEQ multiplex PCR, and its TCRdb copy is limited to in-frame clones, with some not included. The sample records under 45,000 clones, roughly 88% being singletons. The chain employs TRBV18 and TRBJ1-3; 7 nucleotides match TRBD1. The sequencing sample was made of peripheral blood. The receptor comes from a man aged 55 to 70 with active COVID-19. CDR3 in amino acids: CASSPRDRPNSGNTIYF. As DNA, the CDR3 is TGTGCCAGCTCACCACGGGACAGACCTAACTCTGGAAACACCATATATTTT.